This TCR beta chain was profiled in a study of cytomegalovirus exposure and HLA in healthy donors. Study-level points and caveats: In a later analysis, most CMV-associated TCR beta chains appeared HLA-restricted. The study dropped some indistinguishable V segments, TRBV6-2 and TRBV6-3 among them.

The CDR3 has 15 residues. V was clipped by 7 bases and J by 6 bases; unmatched bases: 11. Germline V CDR1 and CDR2: GTSNPN, SVGIG (reference sequence). Researchers ran the PCR with 60 Vbeta and 13 Jbeta primers. Repertoires were generated with immunoSEQ multiplex PCR, while TCRdb's copy carries only in-frame clones and drops some. The sample has approximately 190,000 clones; roughly 80% are singletons. In the case of this clone: No antigen is known for it.

The rearrangement joins TRBV30 to TRBJ2-2; TRBD2 matches at 10 bases. This TCR was recovered from a man aged 50 or older in good health and CMV-seronegative. The sample taken for sequencing was PBMCs. The CDR3 sequence: CASSGVAGGPGELFF. CDR3 DNA: TGTGCCTCCTCGGGGGTAGCGGGGGGCCCCGGGGAGCTGTTTTTT.